These 10 T cell receptor beta chains originate from one sample sequenced in a study of T cell repertoires in aging, cancer and after chemotherapy. Rearranged V-D-J TRB sequences were amplified with a mixed TRB-A/B primer pool. TCRdb re-called the multiplex PCR reads with MiXCR, one entry per CDR3 protein. The table has around 800 distinct CDR3 sequences, 22% seen once; the top ten hold 36%. Peripheral blood genomic DNA, not sorted cells or RNA, was the template. The sample consisted of blood. Every receptor here comes from a human donor in good health.

This clonotype showed up just a few times. This CDR3 is CSVQPRDREKLFF. The CDR3 region has the DNA TGCAGCGTTCAGCCAAGGGATAGGGAAAAACTGTTTTTT. The chain recombines TRBV20-1 with TRBJ1-4; D not certain. CDR1 is DFQATT, CDR2 SNEGSKA, per germline (reference sequence). The CDR3 length is 13 residues.

The chain is built from TRBV30 and TRBJ2-5; perhaps TRBD2 as D (5 bases). Per the germline V gene, CDR1 is GTSNPN and CDR2 is SVGIG (reference sequence). The V end was cut by 5 bases, the J end by 1 base, with 14 bases between. The CDR3 is 14 amino acids. CDR3 sequence reads: CAWVPGTLQETQYF. CDR3 in DNA: TGTGCCTGGGTCCCGGGAACCCTCCAAGAGACCCAGTACTTC. Supplemented by reference TRBV30 and TRBJ2-5, the full variable domain reads SQTIHQWPATLVQPVGSPLSLECTVEGTSNPNLYWYRQAAGRGLQLLFYSVGIGQISSEVPQNLSASRPQDRQFILSSKKLLLSDSGFYLCAWVPGTLQETQYFGPGTRLLVL.

This sequence joins TRBV6-6 and TRBJ2-2; weak D call: TRBD1 (6 bases). V was clipped by 2 bases and J by 6 bases, with 10 bases between them. Germline lookup yields CDR1 MNHNY and CDR2 SVGAGI (reference sequence). The CDR3 length is 14 residues. This CDR3 reads CASSYPGAAGELFF. CDR3 bases: TGTGCCAGCAGTTACCCAGGGGCGGCCGGGGAGCTGTTTTTT.

In this sample, this clonotype is large. This chain joins TRBV30 and TRBJ1-3, with D tentatively TRBD1 (5 bases). This CDR3 contains 15 residues. Trimming stripped 1 base from V and 2 bases from J, with 12 bases between. In germline, CDR1 is GTSNPN, CDR2 SVGIG (reference sequence). The CDR3 sequence: CAWSEKRTPGNTIYF. The CDR3 nucleotides read TGTGCCTGGAGTGAGAAAAGGACACCTGGAAACACCATATATTTT.

This clonotype is large within its sample. J is TRBJ2-7 and V is TRBV6-5; a possible D gene is TRBD2 (6 bases). V lost 6 bases to trimming and J lost 11 bases, with 20 bases between them. Germline values: CDR1 MNHEY, CDR2 SVGAGI. The length of the CDR3 is 13 residues. The CDR3 reads CASRLGGLREEYF. The DNA of the CDR3 is TGTGCCAGCAGACTAGGAGGGCTACGAGAGGAGTACTTC.

The chain couples TRBV19 to TRBJ2-1; no firm D call. Germline CDR1 reads LNHDA; CDR2 reads SQIVND (reference sequence). Trimming cost V 3 bases and J 3 bases, with 0 bases left between them. This CDR3 has 11 residues. CDR3 amino acids: CASSIYNEQFF. CDR3 nucleotide sequence: TGTGCCAGTAGTATCTACAATGAGCAGTTCTTC.

In its sample, this clonotype ranks as large. The V call is TRBV12-3 or TRBV12-4, the J call TRBJ2-7; the match to TRBD2 covers 8 bases. There are 14 residues in the CDR3. V gave up 5 bases and J gave up 7 bases; unmatched junction bases: 10. CDR3 sequence reads: CASSALGGASEQYF. CDR3 in DNA: TGTGCCAGCAGTGCCCTCGGGGGGGCATCTGAGCAGTACTTC.

Within the sample, this clonotype is large. This chain uses TRBV12-3 or TRBV12-4 with TRBJ2-5, with a possible D match to TRBD1 (6 bases). CDR3 length: 15 amino acids. V shed 6 bases and J shed 2 bases, with 16 bases lying between them. The CDR3 bases are TGTGCCAGCAGCATAATCGACAGGCCACAAGAGACCCAGTACTTC. This codes for CASSIIDRPQETQYF.

With regard to this clonotype: An end of the junction differs from the germline gene, which may be a read error. The rearrangement links TRBV10-3 to TRBJ1-4, with TRBD1 as a possible D gene (5 bases). The CDR3 is 17 amino acids. The germline CDR1 and CDR2 sequences are ENHRY and SYGVKD. The DNA of the CDR3 is TGTGCCAGCGGAGATTCCCCGGACTGGGGGGACTCAGAAACGCTGTATTTT. As protein: CASGDSPDWGDSETLYF.

This clonotype was counted between two and nine times. The J gene is TRBJ2-2, the V gene TRBV6-2 or TRBV6-3; 7 nucleotides match TRBD2. Germline CDR1 is MNHEY and CDR2 is SVGEGT. The CDR3 has 19 amino acids. V shed 1 base, J shed 0 bases, and the junction held 11 bases outside the gene matches. The chain's CDR3 is CASSYYQLVRGANTGELFF. The CDR3, as DNA: TGTGCCAGCAGTTACTATCAACTAGTCCGGGGGGCGAACACCGGGGAGCTGTTTTTT.